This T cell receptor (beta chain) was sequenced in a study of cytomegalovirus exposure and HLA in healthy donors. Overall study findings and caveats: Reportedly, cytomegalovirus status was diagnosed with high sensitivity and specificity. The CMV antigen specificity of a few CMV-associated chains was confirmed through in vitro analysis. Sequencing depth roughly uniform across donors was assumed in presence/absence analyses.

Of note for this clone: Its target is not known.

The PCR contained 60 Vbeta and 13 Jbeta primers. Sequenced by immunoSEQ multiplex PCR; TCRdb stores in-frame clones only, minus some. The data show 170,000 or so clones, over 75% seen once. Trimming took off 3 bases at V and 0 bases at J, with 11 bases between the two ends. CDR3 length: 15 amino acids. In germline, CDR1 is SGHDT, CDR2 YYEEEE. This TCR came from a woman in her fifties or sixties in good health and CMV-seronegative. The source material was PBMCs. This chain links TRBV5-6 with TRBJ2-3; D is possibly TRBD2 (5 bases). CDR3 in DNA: TGTGCCAGCAGCTGGATGGGCGGGAGCACAGATACGCAGTATTTT. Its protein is CASSWMGGSTDTQYF.